This TCR beta chain was sequenced during a study of shared clonotypes between healthy human individuals (dated by TCRdb to the early 2020s). Turning to the overall study: The cohort included a few men and a couple of women between 18 and 49 years of age. Per donor, leukapheresis produced somewhere between about 0.8 and 9 billion PBMCs. Different laboratories and diverse techniques were used to prepare libraries and sequence TCR repertoires, to increase sequencing depth and limit assay-specific biases. For each donor, CD4 naive and CD4 memory were each given three plates, CD8 naive was given two plates, and CD8 memory was given one plate. The study deeply sequenced blood TCR repertoires of five healthy adults to estimate repertoire size and the extent of clonotype sharing between individuals.

Using the deep immunoSEQ assay, TCR CDR3 regions were amplified from genomic DNA by multiplex PCR. Extracted genomic DNA from each cell subset was spread evenly across all wells of several immunoSEQ 96-well plates, with each plate serving as a replicate. Each replicate PCR for sorted subsets received around 0.2 ug genomic DNA, equal to roughly 30,000 T cell genomes. Purified libraries were quantified with a Qubit 3.0 fluorometer, sized on a Bioanalyzer 2100, and re-quantified with the KAPA Library Quantification kit. Every immunoSEQ 96-well plate was sequenced on a dedicated single-read 150-cycle Illumina NextSeq 550 flow cell. The original pipeline was this. Because the immunoSEQ output held only junctional sequences and lacked quality scores, the filtering could not match the filtering applied to full-length reads. To assign V/J genes and CDR3, sequences were annotated using PyIR, a Python wrapper for IgBLAST v1.9, with IMGT germline references. Any read was removed if the V/J assignment was weak (E-value above 1e-6), the CDR3 was missing, or the read contained stop codons, out-of-frame junctions, or ambiguous translated residues. V3J clonotypes were defined as sequences sharing an identical inferred V gene, J gene, and CDR3 amino acid sequence. Percentage overlap between repertoires was calculated by dividing the number of shared unique clonotypes by the size of the smaller repertoire. Repertoire richness was assessed with RTK rarefaction, the Chao1 estimator, and Recon v2.1 estimates of unobserved clonotypes. OLGA was used to compute generation probabilities for all TCRbeta clonotypes that the gDNA method yielded from several donors. TCRdb stores this immuneACCESS table with in-frame sequences only. Part of the clones is absent; in the studies checked, under half of the shortfall reflects unresolved V genes, and no reason is known for the rest. V and J calls and clone size follow that table, whereas D and trimming were derived from the DNA. Present in this sample are about 1.1 million clones, 70% to 80% of which were seen just once. The ten top clones hold almost 0.9% of the sample.

Including cysteine and phenylalanine, the CDR3 has 15 amino acids. The entry retains the CDR3 DNA only, 45 bases that are in frame from base 1. V has 3 bases trimmed and J has 4 bases trimmed; junction bases matching no gene number 7. CDR1 is given as MRHNA and CDR2 as SNTAGT, both from the germline V gene. The donors were healthy, HIV-negative adults with no recently reported acute infections or vaccinations. Only Caucasian adults living in Nashville, Tennessee, USA were represented among the donors. CD4+ T cells were enriched by magnetic negative selection; naive cells were then positively selected on CD45RA, and the negative fraction formed the memory subset. After blood collection by leukapheresis, PBMCs were isolated using Ficoll-Histopaque density gradient centrifugation and then cryopreserved in the vapor phase of liquid nitrogen. Analytical flow cytometry was used to check the purity and quantity of each magnetically sorted T cell population. Genomic DNA was isolated from each sorted fraction and quantified by UV absorbance on a Nanodrop 2000c.

This clone appeared a single time. Its antigen target is currently unknown. No quality values exist for individual bases; no much larger clone is one base distant. The full study reports these points: The genetic and exposure-history diversity represented was limited by the small number of donors. Rarefaction of sorted-subset datasets indicated incomplete sequencing despite the large sequencing depth. Compared with non-shared clonotypes, the clonotypes found in all four sorted-subset donors had higher generation probabilities. Sharing across several donors was observed for around 5% of naive CD4, under 4% of naive CD8, 2% to 2.5% of memory CD4, and around 0.4% of memory CD8 clonotypes. Sampling was restricted to blood, and TCR repertoires in tissue are likely to differ from TCR repertoires in blood. Based on pairwise subsampling, the degree of clonotype sharing among donors was expected to be affected by sequencing depth. Larger estimated clonotype richness was generally found for naive subsets than for memory subsets.

This receptor chain uses TRBV6-4 and TRBJ2-3; TRBD2 agrees with 7 junctional bases. The clonotype comes from a man between 18 and 29 years old in good health. Some clones in this sample may be carry-over from other donors' samples. Sequencing was performed on memory CD4+ T cells from PBMCs. Per the publication, the cell subset or site label means: CD45RA-negative fraction. The CDR3 reads CASSEEAGRSDTQYF. The base sequence is TGTGCCAGCAGTGAGGAAGCGGGAAGATCAGATACGCAGTATTTT.